The rows below give T cell receptor beta chains drawn from one sample of a study of T cell repertoires in cytomegalovirus infection. These receptors' antigens are unknown. TCRdb processed the reads anew with MiXCR; each CDR3 protein has one entry. The sample shows approximately 89,000 distinct CDR3 sequences, around 32% of them seen only once. The sequencing here drew on CD8+ T cells from cultured PBMCs, taken from culture after CMV antigen stimulation. The receptors were sampled from a human donor in good health (CMV status not recorded). Some clones in this sample may be carry-over from other donors' samples. Both conserved end residues are trimmed from each CDR3. Part of the rows lack a size; the others show once, few, many or a class for expanded clones.

NA	TRBV27	14	TRBJ1-6	ASSLDGLPYNSPLH
few	TRBV20-1	12	TRBJ2-7	SARSRQGAYEQY
few	TRBV20-1	12	TRBJ1-2	SANLGAVNYGYT
NA	TRBV5-1	15	TRBJ2-1	ASSLVGLAGLNNEQF
many	TRBV6-1	12	TRBJ2-7	ASSPQTGYYEQY
few	TRBV6-2/TRBV6-3	11	TRBJ2-1	ASSYGARSEQF
NA	TRBV12-3/TRBV12-4	12	TRBJ1-1	ASSTDRFYTEAF
NA	TRBV2	15	TRBJ1-3	ASTGTGSSHSGNTIY
medium-sized	TRBV7-6	15	TRBJ2-5	ASSPIGLASGQETQY
NA	TRBV9	11	TRBJ2-1	ASSSRLAYEQF
NA	TRBV2	14	TRBJ2-7	ASTKGLAGAPYEQY
many	TRBV20-1	14	TRBJ2-1	SASSYEAGWYNEQF
once	TRBV20-1	13	TRBJ1-2	SARDREGQNYGYT
few	TRBV2	12	TRBJ1-1	ASPNGGRNTEAF
few	TRBV5-1	13	TRBJ2-3	ASSWGTGYTDTQY
NA	TRBV2	11	TRBJ1-1	ASQGQGVTEAF
few	TRBV5-4	12	TRBJ1-2	ASRLKDRFSGYT
many	TRBV5-5	11	TRBJ1-1	ASSFVVNTEAF
NA	TRBV4-1	15	TRBJ2-2	ASSQGRTSGDPGELF
NA	TRBV29-1	11	TRBJ2-7	SVLGGEGYEQY
many	TRBV12-3/TRBV12-4	14	TRBJ2-2	ASTTPLDINTGELF
NA	TRBV12-3/TRBV12-4	15	TRBJ2-3	ASSLGGGRLLPDTQY
few	TRBV11-2	12	TRBJ1-1	ASIGDRGDTEAF
NA	TRBV4-1	12	TRBJ1-1	ASSQDLRGPEAF